The 2 T cell receptor beta chains given below trace back to one sample, sequenced in a study of regulatory T cells in long-lasting Graves disease. Arm-PCR with iRepertoire HTBI primers amplified the CDR3 regions for these TCR beta libraries. MiXCR was run by TCRdb on the multiplex PCR reads, yielding one entry per CDR3 protein. The table lists hundreds of thousands of distinct CDR3 sequences, less than 25% of them singletons, with roughly 8% in the top ten. Noted time point: persistent/refractory GD, antithyroid drugs over 5 years with positive TRAb. PBMC RNA was the source of the TCR library. This specimen consisted of peripheral blood mononuclear cells (PBMCs), obtained when the disease was refractory, from a patient treated with antithyroid drugs. These receptors were obtained from a female donor with Graves disease.

The rearrangement uses TRBV6-1 and TRBJ1-4; D ambiguous. This CDR3 is 12 amino acids long. Trimming shortened V by 7 bases and J by 4 bases, and 7 bases separated the two germline ends. The germline V gene has CDR1 MNHNS and CDR2 SASEGT. As DNA, the CDR3 is TGTGCCAGCAAAAGCCTTAATGAAAAACTGTTTTTT. It translates to CASKSLNEKLFF.

This chain uses TRBV4-1 with TRBJ1-1, with D possibly matching TRBD1 (5 bases). Germline lookup yields CDR1 MGHRA and CDR2 YSYEKL. V dropped 4 bases and J dropped 5 bases, with 17 bases sitting between them. The CDR3 extends over 15 amino acids. The CDR3 sequence is CASSPGGRGRTEAFF. The CDR3 nucleotides are TGCGCCAGCAGCCCGGGGGGGAGAGGTAGGACTGAAGCTTTCTTT.